What follows are 9 T cell receptor beta chains derived from one specimen sequenced in a study of PD-1 blockade in classical Hodgkin lymphoma. Time point: cycle 4 day 1 (C4D1), after 5 to 7 weeks of nivolumab. Brentuximab vedotin exposure varied among the patients, all of whom had relapsed after autologous stem cell transplantation. The repertoire was sequenced with immunoSEQ multiplex PCR; TCRdb's copy has only in-frame clones and lacks some. The sample carries 80,000 to 100,000 clones, around 93% recorded once. Sequenced material: peripheral blood mononuclear cells (PBMCs), taken before the fourth cycle of nivolumab. The receptors shown here come from a human donor with classical Hodgkin lymphoma.

The V gene is TRBV5-1, the J gene TRBJ1-1; D is undetermined. The CDR3 is 16 amino acids. The V end was cut by 3 bases, the J end by 0 bases, with 15 bases between. Germline V gives CDR1 SGHRS, CDR2 YFSETQ. The CDR3 DNA reads as TGCGCCAGCAGCTCCCATCAGGCGCGAATGAACACTGAAGCTTTCTTT. It translates to CASSSHQARMNTEAFF.

The V call is TRBV10-2, the J call TRBJ2-3, with D unclear. The CDR3 runs 13 residues. V was clipped by 0 bases and J by 5 bases, with 6 bases between them. Looked up from germline, CDR1 is WSHSY and CDR2 is SAAADI. The CDR3 nucleotides are TGCGCCAGCAGTGAGTCAGAGCGAGATACGCAGTATTTT. Protein sequence: CASSESERDTQYF.

DNA of the CDR3: TGTGCCAGCAGCGTAGGGGGGTGGAGCGGGAGGGCGGCGAATACGCAGTATTTT. It specifies CASSVGGWSGRAANTQYF. The chain has TRBV9 and TRBJ2-3; 10 bases fit TRBD2. Germline CDR1 reads SGDLS; CDR2 reads YYNGEE. The CDR3 extends over 18 amino acids. The J segment lost 7 bases and the V segment lost 0 bases, leaving 14 bases of the junction unmatched.

The rearrangement uses TRBV11-3 and TRBJ2-7; possible D gene TRBD2, 5 bases. Germline lookup yields CDR1 SGHNT and CDR2 YENEEA. Trimming cost V 1 base and J 3 bases, with 7 bases left between them. This CDR3 contains 13 residues. The DNA for the CDR3 is TGTGCCAGCAGCTTAGGTGGGAGCTACGAGCAGTACTTC. Translated: CASSLGGSYEQYF.

V usage is TRBV19 and J usage is TRBJ2-1; 9 bases agree with TRBD2. Germline CDR1 reads LNHDA; CDR2 reads SQIVND (reference sequence). V was pared by 5 bases and J by 7 bases, with 9 bases of the junction left unmatched. The CDR3 runs to 15 residues. CDR3 bases: TGTGCCAGTAGTTCATCCCCGACTAGCGGAAATGAGCAGTTCTTC. It encodes CASSSSPTSGNEQFF.

The gene calls are TRBV28 and TRBJ2-7; tentatively, D is TRBD2 (6 bases). This CDR3 region has 15 residues. V gave up 8 bases and J gave up 7 bases, with 24 bases separating them. The germline V gene has CDR1 MDHEN and CDR2 SYDVKM. CDR3 residues: CASWTAGNPWLEQYF. In DNA form, the CDR3 reads TGTGCCAGCTGGACGGCGGGGAACCCATGGTTGGAGCAGTACTTC.

The rearrangement joins TRBV10-1 to TRBJ2-2; 13 bases map to TRBD2. This CDR3 has 19 amino acids. V shed 3 bases and J 4 bases; nucleotides not matched to a gene: 11. Looked up from germline, CDR1 is WNHNN and CDR2 is SYGVQD (reference sequence). CDR3 nucleotide sequence: TGCGCCAGCAGTGACCTGAATTTGGGACTAGCGGGACCCACCGGGGAGCTGTTTTTT. This codes for CASSDLNLGLAGPTGELFF.

The CDR3 bases are TGTGCCATCCCCAGGGGGCAGGGCTATGGCTACACCTTC. This gives the protein CAIPRGQGYGYTF. J is TRBJ1-2 and V is TRBV7-8, with TRBD1 matching over 8 bases. Losses at the gene ends were 10 bases for V and 4 bases for J; bases not matched to a gene: 8. Germline-derived CDR1 and CDR2 are SGHVS and FQNEAQ. This CDR3 has 13 amino acids.

The rearrangement joins TRBV28 to TRBJ2-4; D possibly corresponds to TRBD2 (6 bases). The germline V gene encodes CDR1 MDHEN and CDR2 SYDVKM. The V end lost 3 bases, the J end lost 2 bases, and 17 bases lay between the germline ends. The CDR3 is 17 amino acids. The CDR3 loop reads CASSFVGPEGTKNIQYF. DNA of the CDR3: TGTGCCAGCAGTTTCGTGGGGCCGGAGGGTACCAAAAACATTCAGTACTTC. Supplemented by reference TRBV28 and TRBJ2-4, the full variable domain reads DVKVTQSSRYLVKRTGEKVFLECVQDMDHENMFWYRQDPGLGLRLIYFSYDVKMKEKGDIPEGYSVSREKKERFSLILESASTNQTSMYLCASSFVGPEGTKNIQYFGAGTRLSVL.